This T cell receptor (beta chain) was found in a study of blood T cell repertoires in COVID-19. Study summary: T cells, B-cell-depleted T cells, or PBMCs supplied cDNA or gDNA.

Here immunoSEQ multiplex PCR was the method, and the copy in TCRdb shows in-frame clones only, minus some. The profile covers 150,000 to 190,000 clones, with roughly 81% appearing a single time and less than 10% taken by the ten largest. This CDR3 spans 15 amino acids. Germline V CDR1 and CDR2: LNHDA, SQIVND (reference sequence). V gave up 4 bases and J gave up 5 bases, with 18 bases separating them. Enrollment of patients from Seattle took place during active infection, with longitudinal follow-up. The sample holds one count of this clone. The V and J genes are TRBV19 and TRBJ2-7; a possible D gene is TRBD2 (6 bases). The sequence derives from a woman aged 55-70 years with COVID-19, enrolled during active disease. Sequenced sample: peripheral blood. The DNA of the CDR3 is TGTGCCAGTAGTAGGAACGGGAGCCCCAGGAACGAGCAGTACTTC. Translation gives CASSRNGSPRNEQYF.